The clone carrying this T cell receptor (beta chain) was detected many times. The data stem from a study of response to subunit inactivated influenza vaccine. MiXCR, applied by TCRdb to the RT-PCR reads, yields one record per CDR3 protein. This sample has 500,000 to 550,000 distinct CDR3 sequences, with less than 25% found just once. V was shortened by 3 bases and J by 4 bases, with 7 bases between the two germline ends. The CDR3 covers 12 residues. In germline, CDR1 is MDHEN, CDR2 SYDVKM. The data also belong to a second study, concerning T cells expressing NK-cell markers. That paper states: With UMIs, 5'RACE template switching was used to make TCR beta cDNA. Sequenced donors, eight in total, included seven who were HCMV-seropositive and one who was seronegative. The leading position in the CD3+CD56-NKG2C+ fraction of a few donors also went to these clonotypes.

The gene calls are TRBV28 and TRBJ2-7; no reliable D call. The source material was CD4+ T cells sorted from PBMCs, sampled about 13 days after vaccination. The receptor was derived from a man in his fifties who received an inactivated influenza vaccine. CDR3 coding DNA: TGTGCCAGCAGTTTTGGGTCTTACGAGCAGTACTTC. This codes for CASSFGSYEQYF.